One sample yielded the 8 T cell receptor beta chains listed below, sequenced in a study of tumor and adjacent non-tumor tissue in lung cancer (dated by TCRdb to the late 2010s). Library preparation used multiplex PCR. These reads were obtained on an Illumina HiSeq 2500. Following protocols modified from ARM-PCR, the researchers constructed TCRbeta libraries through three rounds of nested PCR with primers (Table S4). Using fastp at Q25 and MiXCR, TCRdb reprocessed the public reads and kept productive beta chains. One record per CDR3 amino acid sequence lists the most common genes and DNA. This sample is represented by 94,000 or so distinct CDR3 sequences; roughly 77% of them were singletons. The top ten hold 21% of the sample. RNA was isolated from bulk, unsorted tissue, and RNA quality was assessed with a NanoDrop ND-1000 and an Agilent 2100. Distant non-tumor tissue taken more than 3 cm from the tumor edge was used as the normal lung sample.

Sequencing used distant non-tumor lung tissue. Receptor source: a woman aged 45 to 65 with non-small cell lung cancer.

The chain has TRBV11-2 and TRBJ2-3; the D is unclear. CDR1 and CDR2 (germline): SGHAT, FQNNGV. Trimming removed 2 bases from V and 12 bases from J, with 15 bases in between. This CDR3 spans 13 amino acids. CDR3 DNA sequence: TGTGCCAGCAGCTTAAATCGGGCAGATATCCAGTATTTT. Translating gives CASSLNRADIQYF.

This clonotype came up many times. CDR3 sequence reads: CSAYRGSTEAFF. The DNA of the CDR3 is TGCAGTGCTTACAGGGGGAGCACTGAAGCTTTCTTT. The chain has TRBV20-1 and TRBJ1-1; the match to TRBD1 covers 8 bases. V shed 5 bases, J shed 4 bases, and the junction held 3 bases outside the gene matches. Germline values: CDR1 DFQATT, CDR2 SNEGSKA (reference sequence). There are 12 residues in the CDR3.

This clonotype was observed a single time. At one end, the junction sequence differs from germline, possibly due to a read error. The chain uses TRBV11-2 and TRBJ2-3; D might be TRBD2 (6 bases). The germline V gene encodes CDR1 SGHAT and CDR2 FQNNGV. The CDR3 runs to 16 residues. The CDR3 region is CAISLGVLTSTDTWYF. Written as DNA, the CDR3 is TGTGCCATCAGCTTAGGGGTCCTAACTAGCACAGATACGTGGTATTTT.

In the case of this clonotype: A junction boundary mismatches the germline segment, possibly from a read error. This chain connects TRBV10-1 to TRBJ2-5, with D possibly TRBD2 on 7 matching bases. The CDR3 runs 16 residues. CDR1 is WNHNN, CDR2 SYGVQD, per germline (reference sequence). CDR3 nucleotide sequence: TGCGCCAGCAGTCCACGGGGGGCCAGTGGCCAAGAGACCCAGTACTTT. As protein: CASSPRGASGQETQYF.

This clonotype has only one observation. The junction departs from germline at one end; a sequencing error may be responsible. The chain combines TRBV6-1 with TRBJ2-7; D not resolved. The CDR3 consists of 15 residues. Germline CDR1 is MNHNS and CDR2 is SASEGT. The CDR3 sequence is CASSEEDIRSDDQYF. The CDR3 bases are TGTGCCAGCAGTGAAGAAGATATCAGGAGCGACGATCAGTACTTC.

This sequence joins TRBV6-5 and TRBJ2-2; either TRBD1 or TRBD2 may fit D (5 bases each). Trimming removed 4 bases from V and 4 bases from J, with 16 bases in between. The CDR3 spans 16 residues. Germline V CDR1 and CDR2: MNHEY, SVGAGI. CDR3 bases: TGTGCCAGCAGTTCCGGGGCAAAATATTCCACCGGGGAGCTGTTTTTT. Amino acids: CASSSGAKYSTGELFF.

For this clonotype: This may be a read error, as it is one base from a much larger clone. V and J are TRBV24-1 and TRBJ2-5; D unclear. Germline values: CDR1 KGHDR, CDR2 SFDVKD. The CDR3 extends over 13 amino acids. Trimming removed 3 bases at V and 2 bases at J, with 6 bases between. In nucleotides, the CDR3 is TGTGCCACCAGTGATGTGACTCAAGAGACCCAGTACTTC. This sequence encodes CATSDVTQETQYF.

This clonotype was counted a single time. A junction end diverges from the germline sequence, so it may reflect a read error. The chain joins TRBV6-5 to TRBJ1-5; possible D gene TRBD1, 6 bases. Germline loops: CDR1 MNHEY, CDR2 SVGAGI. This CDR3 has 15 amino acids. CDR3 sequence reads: CAGSYPNGGDQPQHF. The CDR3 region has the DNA TGTGCCGGCAGTTACCCGAACGGGGGCGATCAGCCCCAGCATTTT.